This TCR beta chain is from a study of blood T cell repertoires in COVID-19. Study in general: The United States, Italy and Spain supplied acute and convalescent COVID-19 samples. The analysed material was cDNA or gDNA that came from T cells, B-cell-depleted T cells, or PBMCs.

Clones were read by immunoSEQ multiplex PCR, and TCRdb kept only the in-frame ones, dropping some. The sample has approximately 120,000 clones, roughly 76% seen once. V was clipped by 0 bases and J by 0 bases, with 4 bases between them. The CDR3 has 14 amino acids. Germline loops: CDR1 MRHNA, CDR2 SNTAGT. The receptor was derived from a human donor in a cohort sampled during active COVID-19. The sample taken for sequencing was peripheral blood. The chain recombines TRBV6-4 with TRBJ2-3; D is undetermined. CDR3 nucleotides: TGTGCCAGCAGTGACTCCGGGAGCACAGATACGCAGTATTTT. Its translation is CASSDSGSTDTQYF.